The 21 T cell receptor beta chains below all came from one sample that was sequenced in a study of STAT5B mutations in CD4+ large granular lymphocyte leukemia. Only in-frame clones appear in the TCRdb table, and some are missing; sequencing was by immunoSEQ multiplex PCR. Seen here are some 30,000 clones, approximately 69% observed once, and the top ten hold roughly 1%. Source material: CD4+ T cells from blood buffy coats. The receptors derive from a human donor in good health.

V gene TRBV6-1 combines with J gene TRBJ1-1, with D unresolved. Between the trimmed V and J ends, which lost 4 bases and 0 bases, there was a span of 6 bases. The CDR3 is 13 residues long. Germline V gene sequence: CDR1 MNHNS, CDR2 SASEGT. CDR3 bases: TGTGCCAGCAGTGGACGTTTGAACACTGAAGCTTTCTTT. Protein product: CASSGRLNTEAFF.

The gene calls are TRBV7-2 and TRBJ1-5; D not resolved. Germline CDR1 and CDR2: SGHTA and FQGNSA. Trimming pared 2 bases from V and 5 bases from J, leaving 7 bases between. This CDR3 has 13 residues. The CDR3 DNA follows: TGTGCCAGCAGCTTAAACAGAGATCAGCCCCAGCATTTT. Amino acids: CASSLNRDQPQHF.

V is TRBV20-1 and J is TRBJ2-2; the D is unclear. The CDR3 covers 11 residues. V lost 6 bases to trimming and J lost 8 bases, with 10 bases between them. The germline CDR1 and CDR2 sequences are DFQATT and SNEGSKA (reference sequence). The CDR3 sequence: CSAEAKGELFF. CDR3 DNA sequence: TGCAGTGCCGAGGCGAAGGGGGAGCTGTTTTTT.

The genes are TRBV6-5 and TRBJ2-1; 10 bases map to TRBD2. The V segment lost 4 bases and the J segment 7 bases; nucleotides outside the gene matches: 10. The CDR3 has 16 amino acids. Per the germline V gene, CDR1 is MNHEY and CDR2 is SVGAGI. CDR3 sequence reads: CASSSRSGGASNEQFF. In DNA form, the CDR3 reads TGTGCCAGCAGTTCCCGGAGCGGGGGGGCCTCAAATGAGCAGTTCTTC.

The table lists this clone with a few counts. DNA of the CDR3: TGCGCCAGCAGCTTGGACGGAAGAAACACTGAAGCTTTCTTT. Protein sequence: CASSLDGRNTEAFF. This sequence joins TRBV5-1 and TRBJ1-1, with D unresolved. CDR1 and CDR2 from the germline V gene are SGHRS and YFSETQ. The V gene lost 0 bases and the J gene lost 2 bases, with 8 bases spanning the gap. The CDR3 runs to 14 residues.

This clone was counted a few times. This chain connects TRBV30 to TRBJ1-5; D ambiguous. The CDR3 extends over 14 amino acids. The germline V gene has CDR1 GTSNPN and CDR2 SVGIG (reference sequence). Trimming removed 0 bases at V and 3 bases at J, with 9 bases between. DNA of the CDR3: TGTGCCTGGAGTGTTCTAGGGCTCAATCAGCCCCAGCATTTT. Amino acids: CAWSVLGLNQPQHF.

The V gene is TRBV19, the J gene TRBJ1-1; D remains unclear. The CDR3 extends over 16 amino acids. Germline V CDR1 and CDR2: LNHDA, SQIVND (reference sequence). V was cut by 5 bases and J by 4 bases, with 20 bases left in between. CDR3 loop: CASSSRSDTLSTEAFF. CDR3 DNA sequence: TGTGCCAGTAGTTCCCGAAGCGACACCCTGAGCACTGAAGCTTTCTTT.

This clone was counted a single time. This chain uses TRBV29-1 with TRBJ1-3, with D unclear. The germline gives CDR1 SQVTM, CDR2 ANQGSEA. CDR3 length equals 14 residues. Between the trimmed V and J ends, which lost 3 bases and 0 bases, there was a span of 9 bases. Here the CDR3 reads CSVEGSRSGNTIYF. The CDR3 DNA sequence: TGCAGCGTTGAGGGCAGCCGCTCTGGAAACACCATATATTTT.

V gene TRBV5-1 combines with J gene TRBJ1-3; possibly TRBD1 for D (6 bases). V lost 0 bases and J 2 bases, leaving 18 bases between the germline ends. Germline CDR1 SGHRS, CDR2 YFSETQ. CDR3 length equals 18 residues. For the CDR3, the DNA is TGCGCCAGCAGCTTGGGCTGGGGGGCAGATGTGACTGGAAACACCATATATTTT. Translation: CASSLGWGADVTGNTIYF.

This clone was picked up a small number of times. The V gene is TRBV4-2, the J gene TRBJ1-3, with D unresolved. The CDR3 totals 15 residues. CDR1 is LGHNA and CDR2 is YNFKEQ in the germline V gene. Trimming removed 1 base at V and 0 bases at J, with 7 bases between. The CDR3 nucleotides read TGTGCCAGCAGCCAAGTTGGATCCTCTGGAAACACCATATATTTT. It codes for CASSQVGSSGNTIYF.

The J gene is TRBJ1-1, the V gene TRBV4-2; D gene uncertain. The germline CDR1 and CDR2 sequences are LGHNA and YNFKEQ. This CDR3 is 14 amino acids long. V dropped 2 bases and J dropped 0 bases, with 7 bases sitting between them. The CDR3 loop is CASSQSDLNTEAFF. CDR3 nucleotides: TGTGCCAGCAGCCAATCAGACCTGAACACTGAAGCTTTCTTT.

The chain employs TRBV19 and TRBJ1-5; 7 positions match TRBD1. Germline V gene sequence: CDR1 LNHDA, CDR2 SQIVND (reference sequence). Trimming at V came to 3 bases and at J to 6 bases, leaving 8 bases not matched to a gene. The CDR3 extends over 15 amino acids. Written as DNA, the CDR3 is TGTGCCAGTAGTATTGGATCAGGGGGGGCTCAGCCCCAGCATTTT. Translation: CASSIGSGGAQPQHF.

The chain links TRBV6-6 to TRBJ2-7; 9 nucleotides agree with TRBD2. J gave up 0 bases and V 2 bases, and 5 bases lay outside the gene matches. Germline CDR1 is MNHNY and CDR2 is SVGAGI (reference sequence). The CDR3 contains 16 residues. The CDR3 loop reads CASSYGSSGTSYEQYF. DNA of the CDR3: TGTGCCAGCAGTTACGGGTCTAGCGGGACCTCCTACGAGCAGTACTTC.

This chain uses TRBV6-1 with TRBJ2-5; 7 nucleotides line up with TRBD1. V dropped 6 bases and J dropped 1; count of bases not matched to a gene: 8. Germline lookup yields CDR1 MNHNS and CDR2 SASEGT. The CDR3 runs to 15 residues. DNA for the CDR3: TGTGCCAGCAGCGTTTTAAAGGGGGCCCAAGAGACCCAGTACTTC. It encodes CASSVLKGAQETQYF.

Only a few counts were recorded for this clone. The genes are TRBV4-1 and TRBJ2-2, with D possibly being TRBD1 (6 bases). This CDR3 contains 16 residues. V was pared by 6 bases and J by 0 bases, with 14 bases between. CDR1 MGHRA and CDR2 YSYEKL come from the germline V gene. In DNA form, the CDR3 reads TGCGCCAGCAGTATCTTTTCAGGGGCGAACACCGGGGAGCTGTTTTTT. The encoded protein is CASSIFSGANTGELFF.

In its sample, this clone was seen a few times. The CDR3 DNA reads TGTGCCAGCAGCCTCAACAACAGGGGAGACAATGAAAAACTGTTTTTT. It yields the protein CASSLNNRGDNEKLFF. V usage is TRBV13 and J usage is TRBJ1-4; 7 nucleotides line up with TRBD1. J was trimmed by 5 bases and V by 5 bases; bases with no gene match: 11. Germline V gene data show CDR1 as PRHDT and CDR2 as FYEKMQ (reference sequence). This CDR3 has 16 residues.

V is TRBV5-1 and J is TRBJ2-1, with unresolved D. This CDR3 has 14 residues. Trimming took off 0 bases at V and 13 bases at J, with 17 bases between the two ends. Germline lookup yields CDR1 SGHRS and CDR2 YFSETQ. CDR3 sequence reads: CASSLEGFAGDQFF. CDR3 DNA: TGCGCCAGCAGCTTGGAGGGTTTCGCTGGTGATCAGTTCTTC. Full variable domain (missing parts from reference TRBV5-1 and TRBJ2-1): KAGVTQTPRYLIKTRGQQVTLSCSPISGHRSVSWYQQTPGQGLQFLFEYFSETQRNKGNFPGRFSGRQFSNSRSEMNVSTLELGDSALYLCASSLEGFAGDQFFGPGTRLTVL.

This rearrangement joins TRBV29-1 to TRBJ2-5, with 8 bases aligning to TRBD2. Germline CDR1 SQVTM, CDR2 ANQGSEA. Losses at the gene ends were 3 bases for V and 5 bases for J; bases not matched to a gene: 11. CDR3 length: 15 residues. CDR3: CSVDEAGVGRETQYF. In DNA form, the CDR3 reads TGCAGCGTTGACGAAGCGGGAGTAGGGCGGGAGACCCAGTACTTC.

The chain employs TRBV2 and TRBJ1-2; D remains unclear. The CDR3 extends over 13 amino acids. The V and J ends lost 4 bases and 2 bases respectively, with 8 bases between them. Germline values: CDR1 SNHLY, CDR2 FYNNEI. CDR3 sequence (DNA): TGTGCCAGCAGTGGTGAGGAGAACTATGGCTACACCTTC. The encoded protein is CASSGEENYGYTF. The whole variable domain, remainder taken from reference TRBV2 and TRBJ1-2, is EPEVTQTPSHQVTQMGQEVILRCVPISNHLYFYWYRQILGQKVEFLVSFYNNEISEKSEIFDDQFSVERPDGSNFTLKIRSTKLEDSAMYFCASSGEENYGYTFGSGTRLTVV.

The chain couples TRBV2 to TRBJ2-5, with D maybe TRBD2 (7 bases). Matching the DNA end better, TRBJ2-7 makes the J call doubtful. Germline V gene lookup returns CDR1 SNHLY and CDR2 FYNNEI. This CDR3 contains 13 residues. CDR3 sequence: CARGASGPYEQYF. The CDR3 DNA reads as TGTGCCAGGGGGGCTAGCGGTCCCTACGAGCAGTACTTC.

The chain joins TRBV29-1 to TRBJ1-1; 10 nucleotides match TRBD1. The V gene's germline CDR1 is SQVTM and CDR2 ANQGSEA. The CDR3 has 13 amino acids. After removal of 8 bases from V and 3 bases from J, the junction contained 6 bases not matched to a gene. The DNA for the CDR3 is TGCAGCTTGCGGACAGGGGGGGACACTGAAGCTTTCTTT. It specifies CSLRTGGDTEAFF.